This T cell receptor beta chain was sequenced during a study of cytotoxic CD8 clonotypes in ibrutinib-treated CLL. Study findings and constraints: The clonality went up when patients responded to ibrutinib and dropped back toward baseline at progression. Samples were collected at differing times from sustained-remission and progressing patients.

Genomic DNA in an amount of approximately 2.2 micrograms was extracted from cryopreserved PBMCs and used for the preparation of TCR beta libraries. V dropped 11 bases and J dropped 7 bases, with 18 bases sitting between them. CDR1 is SEHNR, CDR2 FQNEAQ, per germline (reference sequence). This CDR3 is built from 12 residues. The repertoire was sequenced with immunoSEQ multiplex PCR; TCRdb's copy has only in-frame clones and lacks some. Seen here are about 330,000 clones, roughly 71% observed once, and the top ten hold roughly 6%. This clone was seen a handful of times. Its antigen is not known. The starting material was PBMCs, obtained after 36 months of ibrutinib treatment. This receptor was identified in a human donor with chronic lymphocytic leukemia. The chain has TRBV7-9 and TRBJ2-7; no reliable D call. Here the CDR3 DNA reads TGTGCCTCCGGACCGATACCTTGGGAGCAGTACTTC. Translated: CASGPIPWEQYF.